This T cell receptor (beta chain) emerged from a study of technical replicates of blood from a few donors (dated by TCRdb to the late 2010s). Remarks on this clone: Its binding antigen is unknown. No base qualities exist here, and no much larger clone lies one base off it.

Libraries were prepared through the immunoSEQ multiplex PCR assay. What TCRdb holds here is the immuneACCESS table cut down to in-frame rearrangements. Part of the clones is not present; checked against another copy, under half of the missing clones reflect an unresolved V gene, and the others are unexplained. The sample includes around 85,000 clones, with 85% to 95% observed a single time. The ten largest account for approximately 0.25% of the sample. The CDR3 measures 13 amino acids from cysteine to phenylalanine. Only CDR3 DNA is held: 39 bases, read in frame from base 1. CDR1 MGHRA and CDR2 YSYEKL are derived from the germline V gene. V is shortened by 0 bases, J by 8 bases, and the region joining them spans 8 bases.

This receptor was obtained from a human donor in good health. Input material: T cells isolated from PBMCs. Rearrangement joined TRBV4-1 to TRBJ1-3, with the D gene not clear enough to name. The CDR3 in this case is CASSQDIFDTIYF. The DNA is as follows: TGCGCCAGCAGCCAAGATATTTTCGACACCATATATTTT.